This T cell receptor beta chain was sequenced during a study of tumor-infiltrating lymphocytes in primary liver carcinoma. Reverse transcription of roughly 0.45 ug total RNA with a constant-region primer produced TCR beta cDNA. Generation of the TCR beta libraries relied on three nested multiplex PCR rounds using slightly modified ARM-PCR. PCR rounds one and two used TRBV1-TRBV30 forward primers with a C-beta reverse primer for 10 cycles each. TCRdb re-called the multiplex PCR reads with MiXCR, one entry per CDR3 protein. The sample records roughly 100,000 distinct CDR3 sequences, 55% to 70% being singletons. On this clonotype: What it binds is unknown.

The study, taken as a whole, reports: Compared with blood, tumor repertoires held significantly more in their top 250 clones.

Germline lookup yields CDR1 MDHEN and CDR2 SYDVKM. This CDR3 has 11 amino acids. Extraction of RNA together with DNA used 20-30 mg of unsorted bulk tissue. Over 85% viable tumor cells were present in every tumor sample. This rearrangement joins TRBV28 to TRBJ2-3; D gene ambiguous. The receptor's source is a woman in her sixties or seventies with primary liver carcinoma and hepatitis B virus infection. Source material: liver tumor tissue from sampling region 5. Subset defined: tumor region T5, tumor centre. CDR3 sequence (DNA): TGTGGCAGGAGTTCAACAGATACGCAGTATTTT. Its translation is CGRSSTDTQYF.